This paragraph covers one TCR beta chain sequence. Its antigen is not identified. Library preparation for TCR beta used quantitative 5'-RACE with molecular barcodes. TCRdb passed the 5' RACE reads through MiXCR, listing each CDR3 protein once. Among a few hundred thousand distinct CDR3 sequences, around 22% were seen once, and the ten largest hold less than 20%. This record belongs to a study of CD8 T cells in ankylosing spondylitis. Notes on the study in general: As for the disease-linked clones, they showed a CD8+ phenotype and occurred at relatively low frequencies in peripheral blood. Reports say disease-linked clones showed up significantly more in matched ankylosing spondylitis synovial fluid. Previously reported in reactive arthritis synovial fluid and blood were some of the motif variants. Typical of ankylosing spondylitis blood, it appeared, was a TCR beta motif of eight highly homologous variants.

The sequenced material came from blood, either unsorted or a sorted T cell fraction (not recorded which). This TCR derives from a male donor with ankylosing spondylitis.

In DNA form, the CDR3 reads TGCAGTGCTAGGGGTCCAGGGTTGGGTGAGCAGTACTTC. Translation gives CSARGPGLGEQYF. V usage is TRBV20-1 and J usage is TRBJ2-7; the D gene is possibly TRBD1 (5 bases). V shed 3 bases and J shed 7 bases, with 16 bases lying between them. CDR1 and CDR2 (germline): DFQATT, SNEGSKA (reference sequence). There are 13 residues in the CDR3.